A single sample gave rise to the 4 T cell receptor beta chains below, sequenced in a study of blood T cell repertoires in COVID-19. Clones were sequenced by immunoSEQ multiplex PCR, and TCRdb holds only the in-frame ones, with some missing. The sample shows around 150,000 clones, around four fifths of them seen only once. Sequenced sample: peripheral blood. The receptor set was obtained from a woman of 80 years or more with active or convalescent COVID-19.

The chain has TRBV6-5 and TRBJ1-2; weak D call: TRBD1 (6 bases). V was clipped by 6 bases and J by 8 bases, with 16 bases between them. Per germline, CDR1 MNHEY and CDR2 SVGAGI. The length of the CDR3 is 13 residues. CDR3 protein: CASSRDTREGYTF. The CDR3, as DNA: TGTGCCAGCAGCCGGGACACCCGAGAAGGCTACACCTTC.

The chain has TRBV19 and TRBJ2-5; 10 positions agree with TRBD2. The CDR3 is 18 amino acids. V shed 1 base and J 2 bases; nucleotides not matched to a gene: 10. Germline V gives CDR1 LNHDA, CDR2 SQIVND (reference sequence). The CDR3 DNA sequence: TGTGCCAGTAGTATAGTGCAGGCTAGCGGGGGAGGTCAAGAGACCCAGTACTTC. Amino acids: CASSIVQASGGGQETQYF.

This clone showed up just once. The chain is built from TRBV4-3 and TRBJ1-2; 7 nucleotides align to TRBD1. V shed 2 bases and J 6 bases; nucleotides not matched to a gene: 3. The CDR3 length is 13 residues. The V gene's germline CDR1 is LGHNA and CDR2 YSLEER. The CDR3 loop reads CASSQKGGHGYTF. DNA of the CDR3: TGCGCCAGCAGCCAAAAAGGGGGCCATGGCTACACCTTC.

CDR3 DNA sequence: TGTGCCAGCAGCACACAGGGACAGATCGAAAAACTGTTTTTT. Translation: CASSTQGQIEKLFF. This chain uses TRBV7-9 with TRBJ1-4; TRBD1 matches 7 bases. Germline V gene data show CDR1 as SEHNR and CDR2 as FQNEAQ (reference sequence). Germline trimming cut 5 bases from V and 8 bases from J; bases unmatched to any gene: 8. This CDR3 region has 14 residues.